One sample yielded the 9 T cell receptor beta chains listed below, sequenced in a study of cytomegalovirus exposure and HLA in healthy donors (dated by TCRdb to 2017 to 2019). Receptor libraries were prepared by the immunoSEQ multiplex PCR assay. A mixture of 60 forward primers for TCR Vbeta segments and 13 reverse primers for TCR Jbeta segments was used in the multiplex PCR. Held by TCRdb, this immuneACCESS table contains in-frame sequences only and omits some clones. Under half of the omission traces to an unresolved V gene where checked; the cause of the rest is unknown. The table for this sample lists 100,000 to 150,000 clones; around three quarters of them were counted only once. Roughly 5.5% of the sample is held by the ten biggest clonotypes. Sequencing was performed on PBMCs. Receptors were obtained from a man aged 25-40 years in good health and CMV-seronegative.

The V call is TRBV5-4, the J call TRBJ2-3, with 7 bases that match TRBD2. From germline, CDR1 is SGHNT and CDR2 YYREEE (reference sequence). J was trimmed by 3 bases and V by 3 bases; bases with no gene match: 7. The CDR3 runs to 15 residues. The CDR3 protein is CASSSKRGETDTQYF. In nucleotides, the CDR3 is TGTGCCAGCAGCTCAAAGCGGGGAGAAACAGATACGCAGTATTTT.

The chain recombines TRBV15 with TRBJ2-7, with D tentatively TRBD1 (6 bases). CDR3 length equals 14 residues. Per the germline V gene, CDR1 is LNHNV and CDR2 is YYDKDF (reference sequence). V dropped 5 bases and J dropped 0 bases, with 11 bases sitting between them. The CDR3 region is CATSGRDNSYEQYF. The CDR3 DNA reads as TGTGCCACCAGCGGACGGGACAACTCCTACGAGCAGTACTTC.

The table lists this clone with a few counts. V gene TRBV6-6 combines with J gene TRBJ2-3, with 8 bases aligning to TRBD1. Germline V lookup: CDR1 MNHNY, CDR2 SVGAGI (reference sequence). The trim removed 5 bases at V and 1 base at J, leaving 5 bases unmatched. This CDR3 is built from 15 residues. The CDR3 loop reads CASSPPGQGTDTQYF. CDR3 sequence (DNA): TGTGCCAGCAGTCCACCGGGACAGGGCACAGATACGCAGTATTTT.

The chain combines TRBV18 with TRBJ1-1; D is perhaps TRBD1 (6 bases). CDR1 is KGHSH, CDR2 LQKENI, per germline. This CDR3 has 14 amino acids. Trimming removed 5 bases from V and 7 bases from J, with 17 bases in between. The CDR3 nucleotides are TGTGCCAGCTCATCTGCGACGGGGGGCATTGAAGCTTTCTTT. Amino acids: CASSSATGGIEAFF. Variable domain in full (rest from reference TRBV18 and TRBJ1-1): NAGVMQNPRHLVRRRGQEARLRCSPMKGHSHVYWYRQLPEEGLKFMVYLQKENIIDESGMPKERFSAEFPKEGPSILRIQQVVRGDSAAYFCASSSATGGIEAFFGQGTRLTVV.

This chain connects TRBV5-1 to TRBJ2-7; TRBD1 matches 9 bases. The CDR3 spans 15 residues. The V segment lost 4 bases and the J segment 0 bases; nucleotides outside the gene matches: 5. From germline, CDR1 is SGHRS and CDR2 YFSETQ. CDR3 sequence: CASSTGDRASYEQYF. CDR3 sequence (DNA): TGCGCCAGCAGCACAGGGGACAGGGCCTCCTACGAGCAGTACTTC.

V gene TRBV7-8 combines with J gene TRBJ2-7, with TRBD2 as a possible D gene (5 bases). CDR1 is SGHVS and CDR2 is FQNEAQ in the germline V gene. This CDR3 has 13 residues. V dropped 1 base and J dropped 7 bases, with 11 bases sitting between them. The CDR3: CASSLERGREQYF. The CDR3 bases are TGTGCCAGCAGCTTAGAGCGAGGGCGGGAGCAGTACTTC.

The chain uses TRBV7-9 and TRBJ2-1, with 7 bases matching TRBD1. The V gene end was trimmed by 6 bases and the J gene end by 5 bases; junction bases not matched to a gene: 10. The CDR3 length is 15 residues. CDR1 and CDR2 from the germline V gene are SEHNR and FQNEAQ (reference sequence). The CDR3 is CASRKGTVYDNEQFF. In DNA, the CDR3 is TGTGCCAGCAGGAAAGGGACAGTCTACGACAATGAGCAGTTCTTC.

V usage is TRBV7-2 and J usage is TRBJ2-5, with 7 bases fitting TRBD1. The CDR3 is made up of 15 amino acids. CDR1 and CDR2 from the germline V gene are SGHTA and FQGNSA. V lost 5 bases and J lost 5; bases outside the gene matches: 11. CDR3 sequence: CASSPRTVDRETQYF. The CDR3 nucleotides read TGTGCCAGCAGCCCTCGGACAGTGGACAGGGAGACCCAGTACTTC. Together with reference TRBV7-2 and TRBJ2-5, the CDR3 gives the full variable domain: GAGVSQSPSNKVTEKGKDVELRCDPISGHTALYWYRQSLGQGLEFLIYFQGNSAPDKSGLPSDRFSAERTGGSVSTLTIQRTQQEDSAVYLCASSPRTVDRETQYFGPGTRLLVL.

Here the CDR3 reads CASSEQYGGDQPQHF. In DNA form, the CDR3 reads TGTGCCAGCAGTGAGCAGTACGGGGGGGATCAGCCCCAGCATTTT. This chain joins TRBV6-4 and TRBJ1-5, with a weak D call TRBD1 (5 bases). The CDR3 is 15 amino acids. Trimming left V 3 bases short and J 5 bases short, with 14 bases between. Germline V gene sequence: CDR1 MRHNA, CDR2 SNTAGT.